This TCR beta chain originates from a study of cytomegalovirus exposure and HLA in healthy donors. General observations from the study: Most TCRs appeared rarely, but some public TCRs recurred in many donors. HLA alleles showed associations with around 15,000 TCR beta sequences in a later analysis, at a 0.05 false discovery rate.

PCR amplification relied on 60 Vbeta primers (plus 13 Jbeta primers). TCRdb's copy holds only in-frame clones and misses some; the assay was immunoSEQ multiplex PCR. The profile shows over 100,000 clones, roughly 70% of them singletons. In this sample, this clone turned up a few times. The antigen is unknown. The source material was PBMCs. The source is a man in his fifties in good health and CMV-seropositive.

The CDR3 here is CASSGQGANYGYTF. The CDR3 DNA reads as TGTGCCAGCAGTGGACAGGGAGCTAACTATGGCTACACCTTC. The genes are TRBV2 and TRBJ1-2, with 7 bases identical to TRBD1. The CDR3 is made up of 14 amino acids. V was pared by 4 bases and J by 0 bases, with 2 bases of the junction left unmatched. Germline V CDR1 and CDR2: SNHLY, FYNNEI.